Listed below are T cell receptor beta chains from one sample, sequenced in a study of early T cells in non-severe SARS-CoV-2 infection. TCRdb used MiXCR to reprocess the 5' RACE reads, holding one entry per CDR3 protein. The sample shows about 30,000 distinct CDR3 sequences, approximately 6.3% of them seen only once. Sequenced input: whole blood. These receptor sequences come from an adult who was a healthcare worker with PCR-confirmed SARS-CoV-2 infection or an uninfected control (not recorded which). Both conserved end residues are part of each CDR3. D genes are given only for firm matches. For some rows the clone size is stated as once, few or many, or as a class when expanded; others skip it.

clone size	D gene	J gene	V gene	CDR3 protein	CDR3 DNA
few	TRBD1	TRBJ1-4	TRBV5-4	CASSRQGAVEKLFF	TGTGCCAGCAGCCGACAGGGGGCGGTTGAAAAACTGTTTTTT
.	.	TRBJ1-1	TRBV2	CASSEGWGMKAFF	TGTGCCAGCAGTGAGGGTTGGGGGATGAAAGCTTTCTTT
many	TRBD1	TRBJ2-6	TRBV19	CASSRQGSYSGANVLTF	TGTGCCAGTAGCCGACAGGGGTCTTACTCTGGGGCCAACGTCCTGACTTTC
many	.	TRBJ2-7	TRBV28	CASTAATDRLYEQYF	TGTGCCAGCACTGCTGCTACCGACAGACTCTACGAGCAGTACTTC
many	TRBD1	TRBJ2-5	TRBV20-1	CSARRRGKETQYF	TGCAGTGCTAGACGCAGGGGGAAAGAGACCCAGTACTTC
many	TRBD2	TRBJ2-7	TRBV7-8	CASSDGTSGYEQYF	TGTGCCAGCAGCGACGGGACTAGCGGATACGAGCAGTACTTC
many	TRBD1	TRBJ2-7	TRBV28	CASRSRDRPYEQYF	TGTGCCAGCAGATCCCGGGACAGGCCCTACGAGCAGTACTTC
.	TRBD1	TRBJ1-6	TRBV27	CASSSWTGGVNSPLHF	TGTGCCAGCAGTTCATGGACAGGGGGAGTGAATTCACCCCTCCACTTT
.	.	TRBJ1-5	TRBV18	CASSPAGASNQPQHF	TGTGCCAGCTCTCCAGCCGGGGCTAGCAATCAGCCCCAGCATTTT
many	.	TRBJ1-4	TRBV5-1	CASSFSLNEKLFF	TGCGCCAGCAGCTTCAGCCTAAATGAAAAACTGTTTTTT
.	TRBD1	TRBJ1-2	TRBV30	CAWNRQGLRGYTF	TGTGCCTGGAACAGACAGGGGCTTAGGGGCTACACCTTC
few	.	TRBJ2-7	TRBV6-2/TRBV6-3	CASSYVRSEQYF	TGTGCCAGCAGTTACGTGAGGAGCGAGCAGTACTTC
many	.	TRBJ1-5	TRBV28	CATGLTIQGRQPQHF	TGTGCCACCGGACTTACTATACAGGGACGGCAGCCCCAGCATTTT
many	.	TRBJ2-7	TRBV11-2	CASSIQVGVTGEQYF	TGTGCCAGCAGCATCCAAGTAGGTGTTACTGGCGAGCAGTACTTC
many	.	TRBJ2-3	TRBV7-3	CASSSYGPTSDTQYF	TGTGCCAGCAGCTCGTATGGACCGACAAGCGATACGCAGTATTTT
many	TRBD2	TRBJ2-7	TRBV6-6	CASTLTGGGEAYEQYF	TGTGCCAGCACCCTCACGGGGGGGGGCGAAGCCTACGAGCAGTACTTC
many	.	TRBJ2-1	TRBV6-5	CASSRAPYNEQFF	TGTGCCAGCAGCCGGGCCCCCTACAATGAGCAGTTCTTC
many	.	TRBJ1-2	TRBV18	CASSPDRNGGYTF	TGTGCCAGCTCTCCTGACAGGAACGGAGGCTACACCTTC
.	.	TRBJ2-7	TRBV28	CASSTTGPTQYF	TGTGCCAGCAGTACAACCGGCCCAACTCAGTACTTC
many	.	TRBJ1-2	TRBV7-9	CASSLSGDYGYTF	TGTGCCAGCAGCTTATCCGGGGACTATGGCTACACCTTC
medium-sized	.	TRBJ2-2	TRBV6-4	CASSDTGTGELFF	TGTGCCAGCAGTGACACGGGAACCGGGGAGCTGTTTTTT
many	.	TRBJ2-2	TRBV9	CASSGLANTGELFF	TGTGCCAGCAGCGGACTCGCGAACACCGGGGAGCTGTTTTTT
many	.	TRBJ2-7	TRBV11-2	CASSFTRASNEQYF	TGTGCCAGCAGCTTTACTAGAGCGTCGAACGAGCAGTACTTC
many	.	TRBJ2-6	TRBV7-9	CASSHDSYSGANVLTF	TGTGCCAGCAGTCATGACAGTTACTCTGGGGCCAACGTCCTGACTTTC
.	.	TRBJ2-3	TRBV5-1	CASSSEADTQYF	TGCGCCAGCAGCTCAGAGGCAGATACGCAGTATTTT
many	.	TRBJ2-2	TRBV12-5	CASGLDRRENTGELFF	TGTGCTAGTGGTTTGGATCGCCGAGAGAACACCGGGGAGCTGTTTTTT